This T cell receptor beta chain was captured by sequencing in a study of healthy donors' naive CD4 and CD8 T cells. Overall study: Donors spanned ages 20-25, 40-50 and 60-70 years, half female.

This CDR3 is built from 16 residues. With V trimmed by 3 bases and J by 2 bases, 10 bases remained unmatched. Per germline, CDR1 MNHEY and CDR2 SVGAGI. The study, taken as a whole, reports: Positive CDR3 charge linked to CD4+ cells, negative to CD8+ cells. Bulk sequencing left alpha and beta chains unpaired.

TCR libraries were built from 400 to 650 ng of total RNA by linear amplification. Original analysis: From a few healthy donors, 78,498 rearranged TCR alpha transcripts were sequenced. A single record per CDR3 protein comes from TCRdb applying MiXCR to the reads. Clone size and V and J calls follow TCRdb, not the original study. The table includes about 180,000 distinct CDR3 sequences, over 60% detected once. This clonotype was found a few times. Its target is not known. This sequence originates from a pool of human donors in good health; the sample pools cells from several healthy donors. The material sequenced was naive CD4+ and CD8+ T cells sorted from blood, pooled from several donors. The V call is TRBV6-5, the J call TRBJ2-7, with 7 bases fitting TRBD1. The CDR3 DNA is TGTGCCAGCAGTTATTCTACGGGACAGAAGACCTACGAGCAGTACTTC. Protein product: CASSYSTGQKTYEQYF.